This note documents a single T cell receptor (beta chain) sequence. As yet, its antigen is unknown. The data stem from a study of T-cell reconstitution after alpha-beta-depleted transplantation in children. Study-wide findings and caveats: The study traced high day-60 TCRbeta diversity in some patients to surviving recipient T cells and thymic progenitors.

Molecular barcoding with unique molecular identifiers was used for the TCRbeta library. In TCRdb, the PCR reads were re-called with MiXCR into one record per CDR3 protein. The sample has just over 950,000 distinct CDR3 sequences; about 29% are singletons. Sequencing used PBMCs, mostly from graft donor cells, obtained 360 days after TCRalphabeta/CD19-depleted stem cell transplant. This clonotype originated in a boy in the first two years of life who had a stem cell transplant for SCID, so the T cells may come from the graft donor.

The CDR3 DNA sequence: TGTGCCAGCTCACCCCAAGGACGTGGGGGGCGCACTGAAGCTTTCTTT. Translating it yields CASSPQGRGGRTEAFF. The chain is built from TRBV18 and TRBJ1-1; D perhaps matches TRBD1 (6 bases). This CDR3 is built from 16 residues. V was cut by 3 bases and J by 4 bases, with 18 bases left in between. Per the germline V gene, CDR1 is KGHSH and CDR2 is LQKENI.